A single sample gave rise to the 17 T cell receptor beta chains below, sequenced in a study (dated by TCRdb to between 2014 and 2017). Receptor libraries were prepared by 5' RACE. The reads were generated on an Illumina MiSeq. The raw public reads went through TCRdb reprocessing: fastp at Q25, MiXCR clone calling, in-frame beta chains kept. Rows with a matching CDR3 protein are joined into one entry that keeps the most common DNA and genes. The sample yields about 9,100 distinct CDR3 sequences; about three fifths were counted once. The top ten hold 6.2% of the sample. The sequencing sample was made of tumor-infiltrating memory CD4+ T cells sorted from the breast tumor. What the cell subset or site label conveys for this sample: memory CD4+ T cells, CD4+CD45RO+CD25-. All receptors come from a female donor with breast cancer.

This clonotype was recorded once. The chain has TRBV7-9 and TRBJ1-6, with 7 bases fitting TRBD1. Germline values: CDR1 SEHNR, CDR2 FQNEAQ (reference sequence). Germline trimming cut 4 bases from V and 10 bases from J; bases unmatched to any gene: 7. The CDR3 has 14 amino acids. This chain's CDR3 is CASSSTGDGSPLHF. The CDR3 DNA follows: TGTGCCAGCAGCTCAACAGGGGACGGGTCACCCCTCCACTTT.

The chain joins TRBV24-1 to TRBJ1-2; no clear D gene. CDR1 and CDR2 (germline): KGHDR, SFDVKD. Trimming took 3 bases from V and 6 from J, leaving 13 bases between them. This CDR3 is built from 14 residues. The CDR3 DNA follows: TGTGCCACCAGTGATGCCGACGGCCCCGATGGCTACACCTTC. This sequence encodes CATSDADGPDGYTF.

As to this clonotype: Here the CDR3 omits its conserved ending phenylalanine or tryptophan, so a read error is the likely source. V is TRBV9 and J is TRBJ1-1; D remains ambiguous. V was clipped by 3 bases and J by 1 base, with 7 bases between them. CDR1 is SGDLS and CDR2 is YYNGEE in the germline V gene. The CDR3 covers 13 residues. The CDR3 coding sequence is TGTGCCAGCAGCGGGGTACAGAACACTGAAGCTTTCCTT. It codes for CASSGVQNTEAFL.

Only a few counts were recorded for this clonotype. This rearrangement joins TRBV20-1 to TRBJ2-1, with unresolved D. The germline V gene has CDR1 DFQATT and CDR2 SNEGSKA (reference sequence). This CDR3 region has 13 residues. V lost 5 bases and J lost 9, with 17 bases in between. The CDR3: CSAVPGSTSEQFF. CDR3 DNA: TGCAGTGCTGTACCGGGCAGTACCTCTGAGCAGTTCTTC.

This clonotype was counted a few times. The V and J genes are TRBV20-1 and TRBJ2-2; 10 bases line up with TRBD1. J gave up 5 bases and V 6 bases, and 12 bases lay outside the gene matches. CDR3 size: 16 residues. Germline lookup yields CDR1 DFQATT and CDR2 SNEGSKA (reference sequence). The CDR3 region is CSATGTGVVNTGELFF. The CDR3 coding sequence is TGCAGTGCAACCGGGACAGGGGTAGTTAATACCGGGGAGCTGTTTTTT.

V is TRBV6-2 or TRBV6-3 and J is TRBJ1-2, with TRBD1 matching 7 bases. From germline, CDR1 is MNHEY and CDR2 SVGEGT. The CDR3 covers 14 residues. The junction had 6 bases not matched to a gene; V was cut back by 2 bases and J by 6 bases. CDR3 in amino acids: CASSYGTTGNGYTF. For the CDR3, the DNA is TGTGCCAGCAGTTACGGGACGACAGGGAATGGCTACACCTTC.

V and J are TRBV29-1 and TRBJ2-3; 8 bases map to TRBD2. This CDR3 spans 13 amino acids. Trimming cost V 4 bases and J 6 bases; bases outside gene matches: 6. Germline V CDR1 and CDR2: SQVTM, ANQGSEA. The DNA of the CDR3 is TGCAGCGTTGGAGGACTAGCCGGTGATACGCAGTATTTT. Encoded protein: CSVGGLAGDTQYF.

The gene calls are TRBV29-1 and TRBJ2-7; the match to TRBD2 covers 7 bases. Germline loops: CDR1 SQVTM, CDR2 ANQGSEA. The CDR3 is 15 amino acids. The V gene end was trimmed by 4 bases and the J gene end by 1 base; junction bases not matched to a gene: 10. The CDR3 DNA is TGCAGCGTTGTTTTTTCGGGAGGCGTTTCCTACGAGCAGTACTTC. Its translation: CSVVFSGGVSYEQYF.

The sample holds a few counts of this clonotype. The CDR3 sequence: CASSLGPLSVHF. CDR3 bases: TGTGCCAGCAGTTTAGGCCCTCTAAGTGTCCACTTT. The chain employs TRBV12-3 or TRBV12-4 and TRBJ1-6; unclear D gene. This CDR3 contains 12 residues. With 1 base removed from V and 17 bases from J, the gap between germline ends came to 12 bases.

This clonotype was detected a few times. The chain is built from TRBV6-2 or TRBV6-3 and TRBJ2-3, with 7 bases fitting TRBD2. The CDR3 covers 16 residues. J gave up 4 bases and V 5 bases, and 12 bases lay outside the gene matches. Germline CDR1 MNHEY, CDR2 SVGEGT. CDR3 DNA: TGTGCCAGCAGTACCCCGCGGGAGAGGGGCGCAGATACGCAGTATTTT. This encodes CASSTPRERGADTQYF.

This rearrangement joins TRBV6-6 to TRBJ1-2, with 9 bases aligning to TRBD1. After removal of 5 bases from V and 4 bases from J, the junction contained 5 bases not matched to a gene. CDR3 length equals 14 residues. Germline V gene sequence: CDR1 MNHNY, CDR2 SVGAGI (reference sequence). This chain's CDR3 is CASSEDRGGYGYTF. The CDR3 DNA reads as TGTGCCAGCAGTGAGGACAGGGGAGGCTATGGCTACACCTTC.

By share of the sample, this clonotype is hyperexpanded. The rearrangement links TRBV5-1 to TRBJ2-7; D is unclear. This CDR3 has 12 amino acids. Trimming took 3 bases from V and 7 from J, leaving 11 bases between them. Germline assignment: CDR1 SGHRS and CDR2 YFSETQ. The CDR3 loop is CASSSGENEQYF. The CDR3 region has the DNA TGCGCCAGCAGCTCCGGAGAGAATGAGCAGTACTTC.

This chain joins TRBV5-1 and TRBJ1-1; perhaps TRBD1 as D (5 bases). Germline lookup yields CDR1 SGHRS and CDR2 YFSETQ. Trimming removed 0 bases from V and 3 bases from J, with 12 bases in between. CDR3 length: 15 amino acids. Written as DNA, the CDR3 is TGCGCCAGCAGCTTGGACCACAGGCGGGACACTGAAGCTTTCTTT. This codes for CASSLDHRRDTEAFF.

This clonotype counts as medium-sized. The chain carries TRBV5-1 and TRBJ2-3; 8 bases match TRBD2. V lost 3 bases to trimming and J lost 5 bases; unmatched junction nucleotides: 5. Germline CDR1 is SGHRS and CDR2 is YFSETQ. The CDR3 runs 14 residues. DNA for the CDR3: TGCGCCAGCAGCTCCGGGACTAGTCAAGATACGCAGTATTTT. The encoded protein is CASSSGTSQDTQYF.

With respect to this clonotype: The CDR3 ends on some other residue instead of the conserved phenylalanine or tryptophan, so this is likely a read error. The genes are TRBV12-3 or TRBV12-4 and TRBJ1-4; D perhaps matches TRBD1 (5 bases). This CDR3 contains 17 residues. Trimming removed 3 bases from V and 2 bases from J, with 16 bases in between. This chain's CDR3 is CASSFRAGRATNEKLFL. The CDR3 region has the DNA TGTGCCAGCAGTTTCCGGGCAGGGAGGGCGACTAATGAAAAACTGTTTTTA.

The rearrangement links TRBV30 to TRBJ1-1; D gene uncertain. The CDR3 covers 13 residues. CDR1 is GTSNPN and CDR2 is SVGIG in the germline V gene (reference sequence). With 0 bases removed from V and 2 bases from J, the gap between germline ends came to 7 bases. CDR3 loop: CAWSVQVNTEAFF. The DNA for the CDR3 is TGTGCCTGGAGTGTACAAGTAAACACTGAAGCTTTCTTT.

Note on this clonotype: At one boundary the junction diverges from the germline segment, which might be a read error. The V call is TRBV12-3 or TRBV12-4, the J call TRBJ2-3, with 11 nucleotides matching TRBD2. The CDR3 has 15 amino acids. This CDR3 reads CASSYLAGGTDTQCF. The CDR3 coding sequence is TGTGCCAGCAGTTACCTAGCGGGAGGCACAGATACGCAGTGTTTT.